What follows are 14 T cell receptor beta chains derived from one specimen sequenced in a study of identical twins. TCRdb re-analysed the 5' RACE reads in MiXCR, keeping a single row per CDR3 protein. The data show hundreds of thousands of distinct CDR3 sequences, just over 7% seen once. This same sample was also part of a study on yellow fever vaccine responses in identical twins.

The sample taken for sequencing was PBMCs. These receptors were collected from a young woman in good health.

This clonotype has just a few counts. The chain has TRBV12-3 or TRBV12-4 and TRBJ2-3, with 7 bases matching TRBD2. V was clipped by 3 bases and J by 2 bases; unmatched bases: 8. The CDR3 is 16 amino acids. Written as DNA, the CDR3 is TGTGCCAGCAGTTTTAGGGCTAGCGGACTCACAGATACGCAGTATTTT. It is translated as CASSFRASGLTDTQYF.

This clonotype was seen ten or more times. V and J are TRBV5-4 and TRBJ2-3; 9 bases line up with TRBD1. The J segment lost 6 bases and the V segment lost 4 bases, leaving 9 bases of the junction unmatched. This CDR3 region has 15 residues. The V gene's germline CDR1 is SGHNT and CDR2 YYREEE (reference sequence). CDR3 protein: CASSRTGDILDTQYF. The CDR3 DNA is TGTGCCAGCAGCCGGACAGGGGACATCTTGGATACGCAGTATTTT.

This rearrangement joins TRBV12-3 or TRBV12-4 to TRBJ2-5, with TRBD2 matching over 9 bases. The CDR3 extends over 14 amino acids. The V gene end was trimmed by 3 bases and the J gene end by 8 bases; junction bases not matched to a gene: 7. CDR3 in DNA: TGTGCCAGCAGTTTGATTAGCGGGAGTAGTACCCAGTACTTC. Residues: CASSLISGSSTQYF.

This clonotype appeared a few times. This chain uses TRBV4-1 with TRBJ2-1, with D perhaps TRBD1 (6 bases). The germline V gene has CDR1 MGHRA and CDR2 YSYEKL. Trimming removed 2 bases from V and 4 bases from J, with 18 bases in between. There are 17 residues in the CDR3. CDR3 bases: TGCGCCAGCAGCCAAAGGGGGATTAGCGTATCTTACAATGAGCAGTTCTTC. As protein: CASSQRGISVSYNEQFF.

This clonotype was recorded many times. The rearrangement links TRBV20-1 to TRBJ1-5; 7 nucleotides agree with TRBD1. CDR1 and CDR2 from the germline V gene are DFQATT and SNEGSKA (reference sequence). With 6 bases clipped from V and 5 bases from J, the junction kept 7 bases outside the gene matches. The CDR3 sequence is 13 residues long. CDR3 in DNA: TGCAGTGCCGGCAGGGGGGAGGATCAGCCCCAGCATTTT. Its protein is CSAGRGEDQPQHF.

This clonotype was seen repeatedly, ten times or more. The CDR3 sequence: CASSPAVISSYNEQFF. In DNA, the CDR3 is TGTGCCAGCAGCCCCGCAGTGATCAGCTCCTACAATGAGCAGTTCTTC. V usage is TRBV12-3 or TRBV12-4 and J usage is TRBJ2-1; D ambiguous. This CDR3 contains 16 residues. Trimming took 6 bases from V and 0 from J, leaving 15 bases between them.

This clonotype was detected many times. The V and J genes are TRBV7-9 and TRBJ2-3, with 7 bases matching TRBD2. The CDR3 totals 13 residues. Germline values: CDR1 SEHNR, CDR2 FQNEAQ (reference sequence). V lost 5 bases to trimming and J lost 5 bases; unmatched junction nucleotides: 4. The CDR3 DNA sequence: TGTGCCAGCAGCCCCGGGGGGATAGATACGCAGTATTTT. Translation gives CASSPGGIDTQYF.

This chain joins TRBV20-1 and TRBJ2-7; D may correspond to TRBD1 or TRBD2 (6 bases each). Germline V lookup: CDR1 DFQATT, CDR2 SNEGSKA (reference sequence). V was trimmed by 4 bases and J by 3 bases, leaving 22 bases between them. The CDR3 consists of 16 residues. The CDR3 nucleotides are TGCAGTGCTATATCTATGGGGGGCCCTGATTTCTACGAGCAGTACGTC. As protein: CSAISMGGPDFYEQYV.

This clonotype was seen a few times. Written as DNA, the CDR3 is TGCGCCAGCAGCCCAGGCTCGGCGCTCCTTGGAGAGACCCAGTACTTC. It is translated as CASSPGSALLGETQYF. The J gene is TRBJ2-5, the V gene TRBV5-1; D is uncertain. Trimming took 4 bases from V and 4 from J, leaving 20 bases between them. This CDR3 has 16 amino acids. Germline values: CDR1 SGHRS, CDR2 YFSETQ.

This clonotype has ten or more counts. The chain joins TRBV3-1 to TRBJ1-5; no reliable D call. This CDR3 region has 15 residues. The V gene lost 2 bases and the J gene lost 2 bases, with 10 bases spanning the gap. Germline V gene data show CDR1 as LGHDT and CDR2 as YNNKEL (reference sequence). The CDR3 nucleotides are TGTGCCAGCAGCCAAAGTGGGTCGGGCAATCAGCCCCAGCATTTT. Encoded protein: CASSQSGSGNQPQHF.

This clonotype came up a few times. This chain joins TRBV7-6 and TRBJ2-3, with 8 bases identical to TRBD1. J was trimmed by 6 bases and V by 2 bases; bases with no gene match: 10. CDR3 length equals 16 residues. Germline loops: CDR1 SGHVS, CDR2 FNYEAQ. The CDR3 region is CASSLPFGQGADTQYF. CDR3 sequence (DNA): TGTGCCAGCAGCTTACCTTTTGGACAGGGTGCGGATACGCAGTATTTT.

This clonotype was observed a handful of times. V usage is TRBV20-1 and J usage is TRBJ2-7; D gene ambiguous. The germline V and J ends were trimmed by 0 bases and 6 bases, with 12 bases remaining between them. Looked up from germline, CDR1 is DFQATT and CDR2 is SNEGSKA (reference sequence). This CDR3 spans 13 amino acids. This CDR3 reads CSAREEDWLEQYV. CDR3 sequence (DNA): TGCAGTGCTAGAGAGGAAGATTGGCTCGAGCAGTACGTC.

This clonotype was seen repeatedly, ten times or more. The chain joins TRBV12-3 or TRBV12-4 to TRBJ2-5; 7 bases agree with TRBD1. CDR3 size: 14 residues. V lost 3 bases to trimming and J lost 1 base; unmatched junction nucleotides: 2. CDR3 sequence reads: CASSFGDSQETQYF. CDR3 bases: TGTGCCAGCAGTTTCGGGGACAGCCAAGAGACCCAGTACTTC.

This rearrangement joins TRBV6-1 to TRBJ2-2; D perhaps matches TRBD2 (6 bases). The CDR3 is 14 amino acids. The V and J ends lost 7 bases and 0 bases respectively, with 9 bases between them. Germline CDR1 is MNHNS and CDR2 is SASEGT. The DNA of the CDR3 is TGTGCCAGCACAGGAGGGTCGAACACCGGGGAGCTGTTTTTT. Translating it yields CASTGGSNTGELFF.